This T cell receptor (beta chain) originates from a study of monozygotic twins with inflammatory bowel disease. Researchers generated cDNA in eight separate reactions per sample. One entry per CDR3 protein, without DNA, is what TCRdb gives after re-calling the 5' RACE reads. The sample features around 450,000 distinct CDR3 sequences, with 2% to 2.5% in its top ten. Without any T cell sorting, total RNA was isolated from whole blood. This CDR3 has 16 residues. Germline CDR1 reads LGHNA; CDR2 reads YSLEER. The specimen was blood. The chain is built from TRBV4-3 and TRBJ2-3; TCRdb selects TRBD2, and the lack of DNA leaves this call unchecked. This clonotype was obtained from a human donor with ulcerative colitis or Crohn's disease, or a healthy co-twin of an affected twin (not recorded which). CDR3 sequence: CASSQGAGGSTDTQYF.